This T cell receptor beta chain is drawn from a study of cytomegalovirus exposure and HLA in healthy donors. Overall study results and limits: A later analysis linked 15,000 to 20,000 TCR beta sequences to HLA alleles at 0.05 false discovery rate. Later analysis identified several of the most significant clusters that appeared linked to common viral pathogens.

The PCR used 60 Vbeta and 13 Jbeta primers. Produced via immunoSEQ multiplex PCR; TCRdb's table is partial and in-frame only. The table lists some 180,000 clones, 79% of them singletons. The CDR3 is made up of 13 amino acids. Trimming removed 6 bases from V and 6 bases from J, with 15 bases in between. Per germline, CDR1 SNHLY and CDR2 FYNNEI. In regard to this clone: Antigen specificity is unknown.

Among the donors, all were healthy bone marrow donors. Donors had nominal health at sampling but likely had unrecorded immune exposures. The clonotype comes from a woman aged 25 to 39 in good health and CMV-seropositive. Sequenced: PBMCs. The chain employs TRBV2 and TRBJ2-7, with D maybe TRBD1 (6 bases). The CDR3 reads CASSVDRWSEQYF. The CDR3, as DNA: TGTGCCAGCAGCGTTGACAGGTGGAGCGAGCAGTACTTC.